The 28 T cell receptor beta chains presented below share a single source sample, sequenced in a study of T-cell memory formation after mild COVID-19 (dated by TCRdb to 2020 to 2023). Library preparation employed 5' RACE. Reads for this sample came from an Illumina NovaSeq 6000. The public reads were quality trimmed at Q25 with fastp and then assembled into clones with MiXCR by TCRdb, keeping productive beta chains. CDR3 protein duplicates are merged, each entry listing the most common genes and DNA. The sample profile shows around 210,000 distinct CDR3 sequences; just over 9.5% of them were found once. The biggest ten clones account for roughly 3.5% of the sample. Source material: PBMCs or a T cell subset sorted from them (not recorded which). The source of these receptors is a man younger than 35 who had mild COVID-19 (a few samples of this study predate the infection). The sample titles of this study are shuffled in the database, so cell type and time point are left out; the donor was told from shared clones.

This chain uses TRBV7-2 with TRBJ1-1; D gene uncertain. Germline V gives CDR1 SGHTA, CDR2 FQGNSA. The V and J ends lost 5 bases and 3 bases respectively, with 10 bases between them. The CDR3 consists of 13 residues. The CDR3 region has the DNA TGTGCCAGCAGCCCGAACGCGGACACTGAAGCTTTCTTT. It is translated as CASSPNADTEAFF.

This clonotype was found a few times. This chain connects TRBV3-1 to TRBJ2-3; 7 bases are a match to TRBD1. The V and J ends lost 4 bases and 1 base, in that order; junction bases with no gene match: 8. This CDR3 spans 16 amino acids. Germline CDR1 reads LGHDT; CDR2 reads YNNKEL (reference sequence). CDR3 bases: TGTGCCAGCAGCCCGTCCAAAGGGGGCGGCACAGATACGCAGTATTTT. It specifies CASSPSKGGGTDTQYF.

The CDR3 DNA sequence: TGCGCCAGCAGCCGGGACAGACACAATGAAAAACTGTTTTTT. It specifies CASSRDRHNEKLFF. The chain joins TRBV4-3 to TRBJ1-4, with TRBD1 matching over 7 bases. CDR3 length equals 14 residues. V trimming: 4 bases; J trimming: 5 bases; junction bases outside the gene matches: 4. In germline, CDR1 is LGHNA, CDR2 YSLEER.

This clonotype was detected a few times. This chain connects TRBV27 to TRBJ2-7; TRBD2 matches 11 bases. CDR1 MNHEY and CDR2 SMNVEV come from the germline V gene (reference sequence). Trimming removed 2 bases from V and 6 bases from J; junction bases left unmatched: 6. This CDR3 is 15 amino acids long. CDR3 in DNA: TGTGCCAGCAGTTTAGGGCTAGCGGGGGGTGGCGAGCAGTACTTC. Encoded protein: CASSLGLAGGGEQYF.

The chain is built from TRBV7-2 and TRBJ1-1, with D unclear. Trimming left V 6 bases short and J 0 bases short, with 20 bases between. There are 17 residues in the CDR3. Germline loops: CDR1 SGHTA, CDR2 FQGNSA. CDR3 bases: TGTGCCAGCAGAAATACAAATCGTGGAGGGATGAACACTGAAGCTTTCTTT. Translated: CASRNTNRGGMNTEAFF.

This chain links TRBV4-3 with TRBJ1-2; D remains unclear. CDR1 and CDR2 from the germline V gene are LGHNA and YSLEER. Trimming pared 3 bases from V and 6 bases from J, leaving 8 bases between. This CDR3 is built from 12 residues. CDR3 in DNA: TGCGCCAGCAGCCAGCCGTCCGATGGCTACACCTTC. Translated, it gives CASSQPSDGYTF.

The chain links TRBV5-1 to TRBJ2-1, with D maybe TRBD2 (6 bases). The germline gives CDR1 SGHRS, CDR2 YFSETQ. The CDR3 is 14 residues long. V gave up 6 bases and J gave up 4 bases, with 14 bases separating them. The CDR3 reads CASIAGTQYNEQFF. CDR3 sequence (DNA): TGCGCCAGCATTGCCGGGACTCAATACAATGAGCAGTTCTTC.

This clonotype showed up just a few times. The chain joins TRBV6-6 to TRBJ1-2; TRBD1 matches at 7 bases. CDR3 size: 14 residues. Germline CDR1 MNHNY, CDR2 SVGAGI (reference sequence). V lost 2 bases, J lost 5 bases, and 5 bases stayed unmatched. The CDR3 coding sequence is TGTGCCAGCAGTTACCTTGGACAGGCTTATGGCTACACCTTC. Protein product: CASSYLGQAYGYTF.

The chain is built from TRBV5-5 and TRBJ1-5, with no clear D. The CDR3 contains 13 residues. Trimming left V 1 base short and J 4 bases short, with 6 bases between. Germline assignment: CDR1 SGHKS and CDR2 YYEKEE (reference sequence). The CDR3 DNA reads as TGTGCCAGCAGCTTGCAAACGAATCAGCCCCAGCATTTT. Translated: CASSLQTNQPQHF. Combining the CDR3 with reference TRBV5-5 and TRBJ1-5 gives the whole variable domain DAGVTQSPTHLIKTRGQQVTLRCSPISGHKSVSWYQQVLGQGPQFIFQYYEKEERGRGNFPDRFSARQFPNYSSELNVNALLLGDSALYLCASSLQTNQPQHFGDGTRLSIL.

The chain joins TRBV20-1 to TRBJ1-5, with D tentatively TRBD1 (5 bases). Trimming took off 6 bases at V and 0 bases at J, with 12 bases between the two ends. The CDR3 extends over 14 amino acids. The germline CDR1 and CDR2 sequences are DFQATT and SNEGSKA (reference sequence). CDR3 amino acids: CSAMTDHSNQPQHF. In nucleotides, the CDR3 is TGCAGTGCGATGACAGACCATAGCAATCAGCCCCAGCATTTT.

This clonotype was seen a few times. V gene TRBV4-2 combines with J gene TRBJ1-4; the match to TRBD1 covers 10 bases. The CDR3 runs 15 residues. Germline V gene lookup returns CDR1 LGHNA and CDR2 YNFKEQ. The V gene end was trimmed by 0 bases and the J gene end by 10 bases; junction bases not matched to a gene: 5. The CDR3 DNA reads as TGTGCCAGCAGCCAAGAAAGGACAGGGGGAGTAAAACTGTTTTTT. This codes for CASSQERTGGVKLFF.

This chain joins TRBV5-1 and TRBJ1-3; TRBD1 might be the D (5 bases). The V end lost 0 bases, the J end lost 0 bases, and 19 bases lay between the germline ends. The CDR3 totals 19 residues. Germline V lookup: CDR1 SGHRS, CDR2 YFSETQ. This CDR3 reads CASSLVSPRQGLSGNTIYF. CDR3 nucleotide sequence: TGCGCCAGCAGCTTGGTTTCCCCGAGGCAGGGACTCTCTGGAAACACCATATATTTT.

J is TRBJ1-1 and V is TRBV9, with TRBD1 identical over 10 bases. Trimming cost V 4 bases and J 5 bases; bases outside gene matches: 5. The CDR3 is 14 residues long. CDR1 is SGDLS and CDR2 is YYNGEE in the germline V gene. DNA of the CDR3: TGTGCCAGCAGCAGAGACAGGGGGCTTACTGAAGCTTTCTTT. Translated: CASSRDRGLTEAFF.

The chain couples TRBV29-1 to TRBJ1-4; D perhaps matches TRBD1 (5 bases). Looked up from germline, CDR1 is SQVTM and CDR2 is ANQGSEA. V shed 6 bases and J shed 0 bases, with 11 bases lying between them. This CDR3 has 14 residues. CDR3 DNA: TGCAGCGTCGGGGGTGGTGCAACTAATGAAAAACTGTTTTTT. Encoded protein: CSVGGGATNEKLFF.

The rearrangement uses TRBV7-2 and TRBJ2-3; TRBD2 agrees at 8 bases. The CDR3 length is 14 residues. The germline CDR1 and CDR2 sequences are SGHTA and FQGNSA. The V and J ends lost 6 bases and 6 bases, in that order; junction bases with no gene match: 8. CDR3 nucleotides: TGTGCCAGCAGGAACGGACTAGCTAGTGATACGCAGTATTTT. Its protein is CASRNGLASDTQYF. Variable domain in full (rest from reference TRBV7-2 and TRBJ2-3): GAGVSQSPSNKVTEKGKDVELRCDPISGHTALYWYRQSLGQGLEFLIYFQGNSAPDKSGLPSDRFSAERTGGSVSTLTIQRTQQEDSAVYLCASRNGLASDTQYFGPGTRLTVL.

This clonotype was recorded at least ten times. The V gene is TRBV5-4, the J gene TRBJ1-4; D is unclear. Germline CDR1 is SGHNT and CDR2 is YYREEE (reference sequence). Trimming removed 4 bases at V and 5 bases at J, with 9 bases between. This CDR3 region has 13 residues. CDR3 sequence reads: CASSPGPNEKLFF. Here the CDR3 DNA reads TGTGCCAGCAGCCCCGGGCCCAATGAAAAACTGTTTTTT.

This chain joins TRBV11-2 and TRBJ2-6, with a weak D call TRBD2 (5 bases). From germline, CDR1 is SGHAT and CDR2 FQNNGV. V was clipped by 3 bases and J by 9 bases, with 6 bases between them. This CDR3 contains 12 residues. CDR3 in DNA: TGTGCCAGCAGCTTTGAGGGCAACGTCCTGACTTTC. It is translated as CASSFEGNVLTF.

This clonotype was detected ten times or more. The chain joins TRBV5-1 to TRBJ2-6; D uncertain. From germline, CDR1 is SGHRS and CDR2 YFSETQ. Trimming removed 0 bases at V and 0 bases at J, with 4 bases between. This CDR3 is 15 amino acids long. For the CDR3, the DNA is TGCGCCAGCAGCTTGGGTGACTCTGGGGCCAACGTCCTGACTTTC. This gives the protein CASSLGDSGANVLTF.

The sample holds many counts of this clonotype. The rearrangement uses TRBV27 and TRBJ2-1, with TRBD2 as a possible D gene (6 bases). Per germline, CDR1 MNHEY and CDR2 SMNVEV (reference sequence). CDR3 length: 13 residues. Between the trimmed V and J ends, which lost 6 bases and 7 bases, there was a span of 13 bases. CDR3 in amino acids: CASSRAGWNEQFF. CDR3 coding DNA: TGTGCCAGCAGCCGTGCGGGGTGGAATGAGCAGTTCTTC.

The CDR3 DNA sequence: TGTGCCAGCAGTGGAGCAGGAGGAAATGAGCAGTTCTTC. This gives the protein CASSGAGGNEQFF. The chain joins TRBV25-1 to TRBJ2-1; weak D call: TRBD2 (5 bases). The V gene's germline CDR1 is MGHDK and CDR2 SYGVNS. Trimming left V 4 bases short and J 7 bases short, with 11 bases between. The CDR3 runs to 13 residues.

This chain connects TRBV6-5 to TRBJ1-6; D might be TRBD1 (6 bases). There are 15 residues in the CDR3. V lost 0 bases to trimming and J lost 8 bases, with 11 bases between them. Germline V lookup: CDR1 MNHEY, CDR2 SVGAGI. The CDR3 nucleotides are TGTGCCAGCAGTTACTCGAAACAGGGCTATTCACCCCTCCACTTT. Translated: CASSYSKQGYSPLHF.

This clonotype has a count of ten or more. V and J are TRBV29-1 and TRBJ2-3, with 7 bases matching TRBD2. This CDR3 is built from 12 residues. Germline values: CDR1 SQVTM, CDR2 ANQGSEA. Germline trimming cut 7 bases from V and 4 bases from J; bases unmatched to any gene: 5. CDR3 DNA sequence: TGCAGCGCGGGGGGAGGTGCAGATACGCAGTATTTT. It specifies CSAGGGADTQYF.

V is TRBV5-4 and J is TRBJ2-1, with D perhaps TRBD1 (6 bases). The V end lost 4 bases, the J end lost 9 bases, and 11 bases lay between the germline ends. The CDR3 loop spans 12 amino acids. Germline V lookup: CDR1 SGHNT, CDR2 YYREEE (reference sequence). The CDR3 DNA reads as TGTGCCAGCAGCCAGGGGTGGGGTGAGCAGTTCTTC. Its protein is CASSQGWGEQFF.

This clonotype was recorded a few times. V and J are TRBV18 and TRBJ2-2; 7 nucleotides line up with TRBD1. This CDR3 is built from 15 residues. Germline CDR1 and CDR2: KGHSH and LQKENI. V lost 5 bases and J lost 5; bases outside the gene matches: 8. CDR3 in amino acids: CASSSRTGATGELFF. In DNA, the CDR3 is TGTGCCAGCTCATCCCGGACAGGAGCAACCGGGGAGCTGTTTTTT.

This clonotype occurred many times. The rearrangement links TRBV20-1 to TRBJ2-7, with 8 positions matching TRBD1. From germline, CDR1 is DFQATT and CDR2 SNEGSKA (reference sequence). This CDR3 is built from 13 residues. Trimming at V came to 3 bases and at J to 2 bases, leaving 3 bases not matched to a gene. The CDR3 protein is CSARGQVAYEQYF. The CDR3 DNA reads TGCAGTGCTAGGGGACAGGTAGCCTACGAGCAGTACTTC.

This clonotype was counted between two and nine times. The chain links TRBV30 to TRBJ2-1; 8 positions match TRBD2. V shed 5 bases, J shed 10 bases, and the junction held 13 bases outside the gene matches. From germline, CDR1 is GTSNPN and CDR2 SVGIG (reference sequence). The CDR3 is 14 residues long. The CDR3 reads CAWERGPGFSEQFF. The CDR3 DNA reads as TGTGCCTGGGAGCGGGGGCCGGGGTTTTCCGAGCAGTTCTTC.

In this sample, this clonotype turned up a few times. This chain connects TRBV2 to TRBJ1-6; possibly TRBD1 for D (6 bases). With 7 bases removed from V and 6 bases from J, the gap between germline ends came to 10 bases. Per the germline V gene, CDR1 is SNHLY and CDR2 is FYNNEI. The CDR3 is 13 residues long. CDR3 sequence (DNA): TGTGCCAGCAAACGGGGGCCTAATTCACCCCTCCACTTT. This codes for CASKRGPNSPLHF.

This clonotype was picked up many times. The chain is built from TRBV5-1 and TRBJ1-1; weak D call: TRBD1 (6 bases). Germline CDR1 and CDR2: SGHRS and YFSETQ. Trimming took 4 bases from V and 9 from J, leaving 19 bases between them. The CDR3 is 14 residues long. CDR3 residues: CASSPGGTPNKAFF. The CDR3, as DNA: TGCGCCAGCAGCCCGGGCGGGACACCCAATAAAGCTTTCTTT.